The T cell receptor (beta chain) under discussion was sequenced for a study of radiation and T cells in renal cell carcinoma. The wider study: Nephrectomy followed 15 Gy stereotactic body radiation by 4 weeks.

A remark on this clone: Its antigen is not known.

TCRdb's copy holds only in-frame clones and misses some; the assay was immunoSEQ multiplex PCR. Of about 130,000 clones in the sample, approximately 90% were seen once. Time point denoted: blood 2 weeks post-SBRT. The treatment: 15 Gy SBRT to primary tumor, nephrectomy 4 weeks later. The study's findings and limits: From baseline, blood top tumor clonotypes peaked at 2 weeks post-radiation.

CDR1 and CDR2 from the germline V gene are SGHTA and FQGTGA. Trimming shortened V by 5 bases and J by 2 bases, and 12 bases separated the two germline ends. The CDR3 totals 14 residues. The origin of this receptor is a woman aged 70-85 years with renal cell carcinoma. This sequence joins TRBV7-3 and TRBJ1-1, with D perhaps matching TRBD1 (5 bases). The sample in question was blood, obtained from a patient whose treatment included radiotherapy and nephrectomy. The CDR3 DNA follows: TGTGCCAGCAGCCGGCAGGGTGGCAACACTGAAGCTTTCTTT. This codes for CASSRQGGNTEAFF.